This entry describes one T cell receptor (beta chain). This entry is derived from a study of shared clonotypes between healthy human individuals. Using immunoSEQ multiplex PCR, the repertoire was profiled, and TCRdb retains in-frame clones only, with some absent. The sample has over a million clones, 75% to 80% seen once; the top ten hold more than 0.55%. The CDR3 is 13 residues long. The V gene lost 4 bases and the J gene lost 2 bases, with 10 bases spanning the gap. The V gene's germline CDR1 is SGHRS and CDR2 YFSETQ. The source is a man aged 18-30 years in good health. Some clones in this sample may be carry-over from other donors' samples. Sequencing input: memory CD4+ T cells from PBMCs. Subset here: CD45RA-negative fraction. V usage is TRBV5-1 and J usage is TRBJ2-7; TRBD1 is a possible D gene (6 bases). The CDR3 DNA reads as TGCGCCAGCAGCGCAACAGGGCCCTACGAGCAGTACTTC. Translating gives CASSATGPYEQYF. Using reference TRBV5-1 and TRBJ2-7 for the parts outside the CDR3, the full variable domain is KAGVTQTPRYLIKTRGQQVTLSCSPISGHRSVSWYQQTPGQGLQFLFEYFSETQRNKGNFPGRFSGRQFSNSRSEMNVSTLELGDSALYLCASSATGPYEQYFGPGTRLTVT.